This T cell receptor (beta chain) originates from a study of CD8 T cells in Susac syndrome. The CDR3 spans 18 residues. Germline V gene sequence: CDR1 SEHNR, CDR2 FQNEAQ (reference sequence). The ends lost 1 base at V and 5 bases at J; junction bases unmatched: 11. Reverse transcription of roughly 0.5 to 1 ug RNA was carried out with random hexamers. TCRdb redid the calling of the immunoSEQ multiplex PCR reads with MiXCR, one entry per CDR3 protein. The table records around 280,000 distinct CDR3 sequences, approximately 85% of them present only once. This receptor was obtained from a human donor with multiple sclerosis. Specimen: CD8+ T cells from PBMCs. The chain employs TRBV7-9 and TRBJ2-1; 10 positions match TRBD2. In DNA form, the CDR3 reads TGTGCCAGCAGCTTAGGATACCTAGCGGGAGAAGAGGACAATGAGCAGTTCTTC. This gives the protein CASSLGYLAGEEDNEQFF.